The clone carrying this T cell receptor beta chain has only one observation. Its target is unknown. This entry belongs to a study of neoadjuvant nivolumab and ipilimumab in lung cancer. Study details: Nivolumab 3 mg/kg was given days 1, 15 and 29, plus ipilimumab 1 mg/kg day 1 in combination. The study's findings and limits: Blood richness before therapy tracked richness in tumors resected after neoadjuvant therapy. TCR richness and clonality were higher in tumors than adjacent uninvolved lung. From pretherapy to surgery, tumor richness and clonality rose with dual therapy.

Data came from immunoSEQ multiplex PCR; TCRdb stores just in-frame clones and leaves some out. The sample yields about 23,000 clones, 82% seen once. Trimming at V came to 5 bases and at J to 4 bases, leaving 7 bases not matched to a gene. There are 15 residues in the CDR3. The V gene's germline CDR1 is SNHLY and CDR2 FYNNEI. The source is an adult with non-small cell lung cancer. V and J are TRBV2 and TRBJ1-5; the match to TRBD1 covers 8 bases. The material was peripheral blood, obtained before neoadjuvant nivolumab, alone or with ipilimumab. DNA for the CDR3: TGTGCCAGCAGTTTTGGACAGGGAAGAAATCAGCCCCAGCATTTT. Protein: CASSFGQGRNQPQHF. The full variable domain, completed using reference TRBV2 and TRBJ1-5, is EPEVTQTPSHQVTQMGQEVILRCVPISNHLYFYWYRQILGQKVEFLVSFYNNEISEKSEIFDDQFSVERPDGSNFTLKIRSTKLEDSAMYFCASSFGQGRNQPQHFGDGTRLSIL.